These T cell receptor beta chains were read from a single sample in a study of T cells of healthy individuals. TCRdb used MiXCR to reprocess the 5' RACE reads, holding one entry per CDR3 protein. The table lists about 96,000 distinct CDR3 sequences, 17% of them singletons. All receptors derive from a human donor in good health. Both conserved end residues are part of each CDR3. The D gene is left open where the match is weak. Not all rows give a size; the values are once, few, many and, for expanded clones, a class.

many	TRBV5-1	TRBJ2-3	TRBD1	CASSLGQGAGDTQYF	TGCGCCAGCAGCTTGGGACAGGGGGCAGGGGATACGCAGTATTTT
.	TRBV5-1	TRBJ2-2	.	CASSEGPGTGELFF	TGCGCCAGCAGCGAGGGGCCAGGGACCGGGGAGCTGTTTTTT
few	TRBV5-1	TRBJ2-3	TRBD2	CASSIGTSDTQYF	TGCGCCAGCAGCATCGGGACTAGCGATACGCAGTATTTT
.	TRBV27	TRBJ1-4	.	CASSYSPAHGEKLFF	TGTGCCAGCAGTTATAGTCCGGCGCATGGTGAAAAACTGTTTTTT
many	TRBV27	TRBJ1-1	.	CASSLYWNTEAFF	TGTGCCAGCAGTTTATATTGGAACACTGAAGCTTTCTTT
few	TRBV28	TRBJ2-7	.	CASSLRQGLYEQYF	TGTGCCAGCAGTTTAAGGCAGGGCTTATACGAGCAGTACTTC
few	TRBV4-1	TRBJ2-1	.	CASSQGTGYYNEQFF	TGCGCCAGCAGCCAAGGAACGGGATACTACAATGAGCAGTTCTTC
few	TRBV4-1	TRBJ2-7	TRBD1	CASSHSGTAYEQYF	TGCGCCAGCAGCCACTCCGGGACAGCCTACGAGCAGTACTTC
.	TRBV7-9	TRBJ2-1	TRBD1	CASSPRQGANEQFF	TGTGCCAGCAGCCCCCGACAGGGGGCAAATGAGCAGTTCTTC
many	TRBV6-1	TRBJ2-3	.	CASRGQPSGTDTQYF	TGTGCCAGCAGAGGACAACCTTCGGGCACAGATACGCAGTATTTT
many	TRBV6-2/TRBV6-3	TRBJ2-7	.	CASSPGVRYEQYF	TGTGCCAGCAGCCCAGGGGTTCGCTACGAGCAGTACTTC
few	TRBV10-3	TRBJ2-3	TRBD2	CAIKASGGANTDTQYF	TGTGCCATCAAGGCTAGCGGGGGGGCTAACACAGATACGCAGTATTTT
many	TRBV10-3	TRBJ2-1	TRBD1	CATYQGTGENEQFF	TGTGCCACCTACCAGGGGACAGGGGAGAATGAGCAGTTCTTC
few	TRBV20-1	TRBJ1-2	.	CSARGWAPSDGYTF	TGCAGTGCTAGAGGGTGGGCCCCATCGGATGGCTACACCTTC
many	TRBV7-2	TRBJ2-2	TRBD2	CASSRGTSGGALGGAGELFF	TGTGCCAGCAGCCGCGGGACTAGCGGGGGGGCCTTAGGGGGAGCCGGGGAGCTGTTTTTT
many	TRBV11-2	TRBJ2-7	.	CASSLAGYEQYF	TGTGCCAGCAGCCTAGCAGGGTACGAGCAGTACTTC
many	TRBV12-3/TRBV12-4	TRBJ2-6	.	CASTQLGAGANVLTF	TGTGCCAGCACCCAGTTAGGGGCTGGGGCCAACGTCCTGACTTTC
many	TRBV10-3	TRBJ1-4	.	CAISSNDRDILFF	TGTGCCATCAGTAGTAATGACCGGGACATACTGTTTTTT
many	TRBV20-1	TRBJ1-5	.	CSAREDFYSNQPQHF	TGCAGTGCTAGAGAGGACTTTTATAGCAATCAGCCCCAGCATTTT
few	TRBV5-4	TRBJ2-7	TRBD1	CASSLGGTGAYEQYF	TGTGCCAGCAGCTTAGGAGGAACAGGGGCCTACGAGCAGTACTTC
.	TRBV18	TRBJ1-2	.	CASSPRADYGYTF	TGTGCCAGCTCACCACGGGCAGACTATGGCTACACCTTC
few	TRBV29-1	TRBJ2-1	TRBD2	CSVGGSHPLGNEQFF	TGCAGCGTCGGCGGGAGTCACCCCCTGGGTAATGAGCAGTTCTTC
many	TRBV7-2	TRBJ2-5	TRBD2	CASSLLAGDQETQYF	TGTGCCAGCAGCCTCCTAGCGGGAGACCAAGAGACCCAGTACTTC
many	TRBV29-1	TRBJ2-1	.	CSGRGSRNEQFF	TGCAGCGGAAGAGGTAGTAGAAATGAGCAGTTCTTC
few	TRBV15	TRBJ1-3	.	CATSGTTGNTIYF	TGTGCCACCAGCGGAACAACTGGAAACACCATATATTTT
few	TRBV29-1	TRBJ2-7	TRBD2	CSALGTSGGYEQYF	TGCAGCGCCCTGGGGACTAGCGGGGGTTACGAGCAGTACTTC
many	TRBV6-5	TRBJ2-7	.	CASSAGYEQYF	TGTGCCAGCAGTGCAGGCTACGAGCAGTACTTC
many	TRBV6-1	TRBJ2-1	TRBD2	CAIQDSSGRPDEQFF	TGTGCCATCCAGGACTCCAGCGGGAGGCCCGATGAGCAGTTCTTC
many	TRBV9	TRBJ2-7	TRBD2	CASSVDAGGRRDEQYF	TGTGCCAGCAGCGTAGATGCGGGCGGGAGGAGAGACGAGCAGTACTTC
many	TRBV5-1	TRBJ2-1	.	CASSLGQSLYNEQFF	TGCGCCAGCAGCTTGGGGCAGTCCCTCTACAATGAGCAGTTCTTC
few	TRBV4-2	TRBJ2-7	.	CASSQDQIGEQYF	TGTGCCAGCAGCCAAGATCAGATAGGCGAGCAGTACTTC
.	TRBV2	TRBJ1-2	TRBD1	CASSPDRENGYTF	TGTGCCAGCAGCCCGGACAGGGAGAATGGCTACACCTTC
many	TRBV30	TRBJ2-1	TRBD2	CAWSVGGGGNEQFF	TGTGCCTGGAGTGTCGGCGGGGGGGGGAATGAGCAGTTCTTC
few	TRBV18	TRBJ1-2	.	CASSPGQGGYTF	TGTGCCAGCTCACCCGGGCAGGGTGGCTACACCTTC
many	TRBV20-1	TRBJ2-5	TRBD1	CSASFWDRQETQYF	TGCAGTGCTAGTTTTTGGGACAGGCAAGAGACCCAGTACTTC
.	TRBV28	TRBJ1-6	TRBD1	CASSSRDRDNSPLHF	TGTGCCAGCAGTTCCCGGGACAGGGATAATTCACCCCTCCACTTT
.	TRBV11-1	TRBJ2-5	TRBD1	CASSTGQGDQETQYF	TGTGCCAGCAGCACAGGACAGGGGGATCAGGAGACCCAGTACTTC
.	TRBV20-1	TRBJ2-7	.	CSGGHSYEQYF	TGCAGTGGAGGCCACTCCTACGAGCAGTACTTC
.	TRBV24-1	TRBJ2-3	.	CATEGGTTDTQYF	TGTGCCACCGAGGGCGGGACCACAGATACGCAGTATTTT
.	TRBV21-1	TRBJ2-2	.	CASSKAQGAGELFF	TGTGCCAGCAGCAAAGCGCAGGGGGCCGGGGAGCTGTTTTTT
.	TRBV12-3/TRBV12-4	TRBJ2-5	.	CASSFRGVGETQYF	TGTGCCAGCAGTTTTCGCGGGGTAGGAGAGACCCAGTACTTC
.	TRBV11-3	TRBJ2-5	.	CASSPSPAGETQYF	TGTGCCAGCAGTCCGAGCCCTGCGGGGGAGACCCAGTACTTC
.	TRBV20-1	TRBJ2-3	.	CSARQVSADTQYF	TGCAGTGCTAGACAGGTTTCCGCAGATACGCAGTATTTT
many	TRBV20-1	TRBJ1-1	.	CSARDYRVYTEAFF	TGCAGTGCTAGAGATTACAGGGTGTACACTGAAGCTTTCTTT
.	TRBV6-5	TRBJ2-2	.	CASSYGSSTGELFF	TGTGCCAGCAGTTACGGGAGTAGCACCGGGGAGCTGTTTTTT
.	TRBV7-2	TRBJ1-5	.	CASSLPGGRQPQHF	TGTGCCAGCAGCTTACCGGGAGGGAGGCAGCCCCAGCATTTT